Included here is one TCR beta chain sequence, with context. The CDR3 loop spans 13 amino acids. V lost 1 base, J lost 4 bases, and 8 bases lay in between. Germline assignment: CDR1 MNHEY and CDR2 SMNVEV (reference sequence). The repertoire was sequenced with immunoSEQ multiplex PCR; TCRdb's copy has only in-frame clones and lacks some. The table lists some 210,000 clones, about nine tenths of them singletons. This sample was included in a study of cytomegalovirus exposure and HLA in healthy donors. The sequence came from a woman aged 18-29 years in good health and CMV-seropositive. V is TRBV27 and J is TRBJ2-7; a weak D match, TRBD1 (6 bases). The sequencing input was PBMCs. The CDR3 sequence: CASSLLQGYEQYF. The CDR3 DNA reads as TGTGCCAGCAGTTTATTACAGGGTTACGAGCAGTACTTC.